These 15 T cell receptor beta chains came from one sample sequenced in a study of cytomegalovirus exposure and HLA in healthy donors. The PCR ran on 60 Vbeta and 13 Jbeta primers. Sequencing was performed with immunoSEQ multiplex PCR; in TCRdb, only in-frame clones are kept and a portion is missing. This table lists approximately 180,000 clones. The sample consisted of PBMCs. The receptors here all came from a man aged 25-45 years in good health and CMV-seronegative.

The V gene is TRBV30, the J gene TRBJ1-6; D unclear. V was pared by 4 bases and J by 0 bases, with 10 bases between. The V gene's germline CDR1 is GTSNPN and CDR2 SVGIG (reference sequence). This CDR3 region has 15 residues. The CDR3 sequence: CAWTAQSSYNSPLHF. CDR3 nucleotides: TGTGCCTGGACCGCACAGAGCTCCTATAATTCACCCCTCCACTTT.

The gene calls are TRBV5-1 and TRBJ2-5, with D perhaps matching TRBD1 (6 bases). The V end lost 0 bases, the J end lost 2 bases, and 11 bases lay between the germline ends. The CDR3 is 15 residues long. Germline values: CDR1 SGHRS, CDR2 YFSETQ. The CDR3 loop reads CASSLGEGGQETQYF. The CDR3 DNA sequence: TGCGCCAGCAGCTTGGGCGAAGGGGGTCAAGAGACCCAGTACTTC.

The chain links TRBV7-7 to TRBJ2-5; TRBD2 matches 8 bases. The CDR3 runs 16 residues. The V segment lost 2 bases and the J segment 2 bases; nucleotides outside the gene matches: 7. Germline V gives CDR1 SSHAT, CDR2 FNYEAQ (reference sequence). The DNA of the CDR3 is TGTGCCAGCAGCTTAATGGCGGGGGGACCGCAAGAGACCCAGTACTTC. Encoded protein: CASSLMAGGPQETQYF.

The chain combines TRBV19 with TRBJ2-7, with a possible D match to TRBD1 (6 bases). Trimming stripped 5 bases from V and 3 bases from J, with 17 bases between. The CDR3 is 15 residues long. The germline V gene has CDR1 LNHDA and CDR2 SQIVND (reference sequence). CDR3 bases: TGTGCCAGTAGTCACCTCCCAGGGGCCGACTACGAGCAGTACTTC. Its translation is CASSHLPGADYEQYF. The whole variable domain, remainder taken from reference TRBV19 and TRBJ2-7, is DGGITQSPKYLFRKEGQNVTLSCEQNLNHDAMYWYRQDPGQGLRLIYYSQIVNDFQKGDIAEGYSVSREKKESFPLTVTSAQKNPTAFYLCASSHLPGADYEQYFGPGTRLTVT.

The chain joins TRBV6-5 to TRBJ2-7; 11 bases align to TRBD1. V shed 6 bases, J shed 3 bases, and the junction held 7 bases outside the gene matches. The CDR3 length is 15 residues. Germline V CDR1 and CDR2: MNHEY, SVGAGI. The CDR3 is CASRYKGTGGYEQYF. Here the CDR3 DNA reads TGTGCCAGCAGATACAAAGGGACAGGGGGCTACGAGCAGTACTTC.

The V call is TRBV6-1, the J call TRBJ2-7; D is possibly TRBD1 (6 bases). The germline gives CDR1 MNHNS, CDR2 SASEGT. Trimming cost V 6 bases and J 1 base, with 10 bases left between them. The CDR3 is 13 residues long. CDR3 DNA: TGTGCCAGCAGGGGGACACAGTCCTACGAGCAGTACTTC. It is translated as CASRGTQSYEQYF.

The chain uses TRBV5-1 and TRBJ2-3; TRBD1 matches 8 bases. V lost 4 bases to trimming and J lost 6 bases; unmatched junction nucleotides: 7. CDR1 and CDR2 from the germline V gene are SGHRS and YFSETQ. There are 14 residues in the CDR3. The CDR3: CASSKDRDMDTQYF. The CDR3 coding sequence is TGCGCCAGCAGCAAGGACAGGGACATGGATACGCAGTATTTT.

The rearrangement joins TRBV4-3 to TRBJ1-1; perhaps TRBD1 as D (5 bases). The CDR3 has 16 residues. V was cut by 4 bases and J by 1 base, with 16 bases left in between. The germline V gene has CDR1 LGHNA and CDR2 YSLEER. CDR3 DNA sequence: TGCGCCAGCAGCCCTACAATGGGGGGACGGAACACTGAAGCTTTCTTT. Its protein is CASSPTMGGRNTEAFF.

The chain recombines TRBV7-9 with TRBJ1-2; D might be TRBD1 (5 bases). Germline V gene sequence: CDR1 SEHNR, CDR2 FQNEAQ (reference sequence). There are 17 residues in the CDR3. Deletions cut 1 base from V and 4 bases from J, with 19 bases between. The CDR3 sequence: CASSLDPPVGVLYGYTF. The CDR3 bases are TGTGCCAGCAGCTTAGACCCTCCTGTAGGGGTCCTCTATGGCTACACCTTC.

The chain joins TRBV10-3 to TRBJ1-1; maybe TRBD1 (6 bases). V dropped 2 bases and J dropped 7 bases, with 23 bases sitting between them. Germline assignment: CDR1 ENHRY and CDR2 SYGVKD. The CDR3 totals 17 residues. In DNA, the CDR3 is TGTGCCATCAGTGAGCCCCGAAGGGGGATGAGACGCGGTGAAGCTTTCTTT. It yields the protein CAISEPRRGMRRGEAFF.

This rearrangement joins TRBV7-2 to TRBJ1-2; 9 bases are shared with TRBD1. Unmatched junction bases numbered 14, after V lost 5 bases and J lost 7 bases. The CDR3 consists of 16 residues. Germline V lookup: CDR1 SGHTA, CDR2 FQGNSA. As DNA, the CDR3 is TGTGCCAGCAGCCTTTCCTTAGACAGGGGGACAGGTGGCTACACCTTC. It codes for CASSLSLDRGTGGYTF. Full variable domain (missing parts from reference TRBV7-2 and TRBJ1-2): GAGVSQSPSNKVTEKGKDVELRCDPISGHTALYWYRQSLGQGLEFLIYFQGNSAPDKSGLPSDRFSAERTGGSVSTLTIQRTQQEDSAVYLCASSLSLDRGTGGYTFGSGTRLTVV.

The rearrangement links TRBV5-1 to TRBJ2-3; possible D gene TRBD2, 6 bases. The CDR3 sequence is 17 residues long. Germline lookup yields CDR1 SGHRS and CDR2 YFSETQ. V was pared by 4 bases and J by 6 bases, with 24 bases between. The CDR3 DNA follows: TGCGCCAGCAGCGCCACAAGCTGGCGGGGAGGTTCGGATACGCAGTATTTT. This encodes CASSATSWRGGSDTQYF.

The genes are TRBV6-6 and TRBJ2-7; TRBD1 aligns across 9 bases. Germline V gives CDR1 MNHNY, CDR2 SVGAGI (reference sequence). The CDR3 is 15 residues long. V lost 6 bases, J lost 4 bases, and 10 bases stayed unmatched. The CDR3 region has the DNA TGTGCCAGCAGGCTGCCCCCGGGACAGGGATACGAGCAGTACTTC. Protein sequence: CASRLPPGQGYEQYF.

The rearrangement joins TRBV11-2 to TRBJ1-2; no firm D call. The germline CDR1 and CDR2 sequences are SGHAT and FQNNGV. V lost 6 bases and J 5 bases, leaving 13 bases between the germline ends. This CDR3 is 13 amino acids long. The CDR3: CASSEGRAYGYTF. DNA of the CDR3: TGTGCCAGCAGTGAAGGGAGGGCGTATGGCTACACCTTC.

V and J are TRBV7-8 and TRBJ1-5; D remains ambiguous. Germline V lookup: CDR1 SGHVS, CDR2 FQNEAQ. CDR3 length: 15 amino acids. Trimming took off 1 base at V and 0 bases at J, with 7 bases between the two ends. The CDR3 coding sequence is TGTGCCAGCAGCTTAGGTCACTATAGCAATCAGCCCCAGCATTTT. Protein product: CASSLGHYSNQPQHF.